The 9 T cell receptor beta chains below come from one sample, sequenced in a study of beta chain features in type 1 diabetes. All of the isolated RNA was reverse transcribed, so expressed TCRB transcripts were sequenced. Clones were sequenced by immunoSEQ multiplex PCR, and TCRdb holds only the in-frame ones, with some missing. Of about 52,000 clones in the sample, 35% to 50% were seen once. Study findings and constraints: TCRB CDR3s from Type 1 diabetes patients were moderately but significantly shorter in all four CD4+ subsets.

Their antigen targets remain unknown. What was sequenced was Tregs from blood. The receptors come from a man aged 25 to 40 with type 1 diabetes.

V and J are TRBV5-5 and TRBJ1-2, with TRBD1 identical over 10 bases. This CDR3 spans 14 amino acids. Germline V gives CDR1 SGHKS, CDR2 YYEKEE (reference sequence). V shed 3 bases and J 2 bases; nucleotides not matched to a gene: 1. The CDR3 DNA reads TGTGCCAGCAGCTCGGGACAGGGGAACTATGGCTACACCTTC. Translated, it gives CASSSGQGNYGYTF.

The chain links TRBV7-8 to TRBJ2-3; 7 nucleotides line up with TRBD2. The CDR3 loop spans 15 amino acids. Germline loops: CDR1 SGHVS, CDR2 FQNEAQ. Losses at the gene ends were 5 bases for V and 6 bases for J; bases not matched to a gene: 11. CDR3 protein: CASSPGLHNWDTQYF. The CDR3 region has the DNA TGTGCCAGCAGCCCGGGACTACACAATTGGGATACGCAGTATTTT.

The chain uses TRBV7-9 and TRBJ2-5, with 12 bases identical to TRBD2. The better agreement between TRBJ2-7 and the DNA end casts doubt on the J call. Germline lookup yields CDR1 SEHNR and CDR2 FQNEAQ (reference sequence). The CDR3 covers 17 residues. The chain's CDR3 is CASSPRGRLAGEPEQYF. DNA for the CDR3: TGTGCCAGCAGCCCCCGCGGAAGACTAGCGGGAGAGCCCGAGCAGTACTTC.

The V gene is TRBV5-1, the J gene TRBJ2-2; maybe TRBD1 (5 bases). Between the trimmed V and J ends, which lost 4 bases and 8 bases, there was a span of 12 bases. The CDR3 length is 13 residues. Per germline, CDR1 SGHRS and CDR2 YFSETQ. Written as DNA, the CDR3 is TGCGCCAGCAGCCTGACAGTACCGGGGGAGCTGTTTTTT. The encoded protein is CASSLTVPGELFF.

The chain uses TRBV30 and TRBJ1-4; D remains unclear. Deletions cut 4 bases from V and 7 bases from J, with 13 bases between. The CDR3 length is 13 residues. Germline-derived CDR1 and CDR2 are GTSNPN and SVGIG (reference sequence). CDR3 in DNA: TGTGCCTGGAATACACTAGGAGGTGAAAAACTGTTTTTT. Protein: CAWNTLGGEKLFF.

This chain links TRBV27 with TRBJ2-7, with 7 nucleotides matching TRBD2. Germline V gene data show CDR1 as MNHEY and CDR2 as SMNVEV (reference sequence). The CDR3 extends over 14 amino acids. Germline trimming cut 6 bases from V and 5 bases from J; bases unmatched to any gene: 10. The CDR3 is CASRDMAGADEQYF. The CDR3 bases are TGTGCCAGCAGGGACATGGCGGGAGCTGACGAGCAGTACTTC.

A few counts support this clone. The chain has TRBV7-2 and TRBJ2-2; 8 bases align to TRBD2. This CDR3 region has 19 residues. Germline V gene data show CDR1 as SGHTA and CDR2 as FQGNSA. The V gene end was trimmed by 6 bases and the J gene end by 6 bases; junction bases not matched to a gene: 21. CDR3 sequence (DNA): TGTGCCAGCAGGGAAACCGGGACTAGACTAGGCGGGGCCGCCGGGGAGCTGTTTTTT. Protein: CASRETGTRLGGAAGELFF. The complete variable domain, with remaining parts taken from reference TRBV7-2 and TRBJ2-2, reads GAGVSQSPSNKVTEKGKDVELRCDPISGHTALYWYRQSLGQGLEFLIYFQGNSAPDKSGLPSDRFSAERTGGSVSTLTIQRTQQEDSAVYLCASRETGTRLGGAAGELFFGEGSRLTVL.

The V gene is TRBV30, the J gene TRBJ2-7, with D tentatively TRBD1 (5 bases). The germline gives CDR1 GTSNPN, CDR2 SVGIG (reference sequence). The CDR3 has 13 amino acids. V was shortened by 4 bases and J by 0 bases, with 10 bases between the two germline ends. The CDR3 loop reads CAWNRQSSYEQYF. CDR3 DNA: TGTGCCTGGAACCGACAGTCCTCCTACGAGCAGTACTTC. The entire variable domain, with the rest obtained from reference TRBV30 and TRBJ2-7, is as follows: SQTIHQWPATLVQPVGSPLSLECTVEGTSNPNLYWYRQAAGRGLQLLFYSVGIGQISSEVPQNLSASRPQDRQFILSSKKLLLSDSGFYLCAWNRQSSYEQYFGPGTRLTVT.

The gene calls are TRBV11-2 and TRBJ2-7; D not resolved. The V gene's germline CDR1 is SGHAT and CDR2 FQNNGV. Between the trimmed V and J ends, which lost 1 base and 5 bases, there was a span of 9 bases. The CDR3 contains 13 residues. CDR3 DNA sequence: TGTGCCAGCAGCTTAGGCAGGATCAACGAGCAGTACTTC. Translation: CASSLGRINEQYF.